This T cell receptor (beta chain) was captured in a study of T cells after yellow fever vaccination. Study results and limitations: Post-booster repertoires contained most primary-vaccination clones again (approximately 95% CD4, 88% CD8). CD4 and CD8 compartments shared a small share of clonotypes.

This clonotype was picked up a small number of times. Antigen unknown. The study made its TCR cDNA through 5'RACE template switching. That step introduced a universal primer site along with UMIs. TCRdb redid the calling of the 5' RACE reads with MiXCR, one entry per CDR3 protein. The profile shows around 300,000 distinct CDR3 sequences, over 3.5% of them singletons. The sample consisted of PBMCs, taken 5 days after the yellow fever booster vaccination. The receptor comes from a young man who received the YFV17D yellow fever vaccine.

CDR3 DNA: TGTGCCAGCAGCTTGGCGGAGGGGCTGCTAAGGATTGGTGAGCAGTTCTTC. Residues: CASSLAEGLLRIGEQFF. The chain combines TRBV5-4 with TRBJ2-1; TRBD2 might be the D (6 bases). The germline CDR1 and CDR2 sequences are SGHNT and YYREEE (reference sequence). The V gene lost 0 bases and the J gene lost 9 bases, with 22 bases spanning the gap. This CDR3 is 17 amino acids long.